These T cell receptor beta chains were read from a single sample in a study of neurological immune-mediated disorders. TCRdb re-called the 5' RACE reads with MiXCR, one entry per CDR3 protein. The sample lists more than 70,000 distinct CDR3 sequences, 9% to 12% occurring once. The sequencing input was PBMCs. The receptor set was obtained from a man aged 35-49 years in good health. The CDR3 runs from the conserved cysteine through the conserved F or W. The order of the fields is clone size, V gene, J gene, D gene, CDR3 protein, CDR3 DNA. D genes are given only for firm matches. Clone size is given for some rows only: seen once, a few or many times, or a class if the clone is expanded.

few,TRBV20-1,TRBJ2-7,.,CSARDSSNPYEQYF,TGCAGTGCTAGGGACAGTTCCAACCCCTACGAGCAGTACTTC
many,TRBV20-1,TRBJ2-7,TRBD2,CSADTSGEQYF,TGCAGTGCTGATACTAGCGGCGAGCAGTACTTC
many,TRBV2,TRBJ2-2,.,CASTLGLGVNTGELFF,TGTGCCAGCACCCTCGGCCTCGGGGTGAACACCGGGGAGCTGTTTTTT
many,TRBV7-2,TRBJ2-7,.,CASSFSSYEQYF,TGTGCCAGCAGCTTCAGCTCCTACGAGCAGTACTTC
many,TRBV20-1,TRBJ1-4,TRBD1,CSASTGTGEKLFF,TGCAGTGCTTCGACAGGGACGGGTGAAAAACTGTTTTTT
many,TRBV5-1,TRBJ2-3,.,CASSLDAGSTDTQYF,TGCGCCAGCAGCTTGGATGCGGGAAGCACAGATACGCAGTATTTT
many,TRBV7-9,TRBJ2-7,TRBD2,CASSDGWGRVEQYF,TGTGCCAGCAGCGACGGATGGGGGAGGGTCGAGCAGTACTTC
.,TRBV7-9,TRBJ2-1,.,CASSQVLGEDEQFF,TGTGCCAGCAGCCAGGTTCTGGGGGAAGATGAGCAGTTCTTC
many,TRBV9,TRBJ2-3,.,CASSVAGGGSTDTQYF,TGTGCCAGCAGCGTAGCTGGGGGTGGCAGCACAGATACGCAGTATTTT
many,TRBV5-1,TRBJ2-3,.,CASSLSGGIGDTQYF,TGCGCCAGCAGCCTAAGTGGTGGGATTGGAGATACGCAGTATTTT
many,TRBV20-1,TRBJ1-5,.,CSAREGGARQPQHF,TGCAGTGCTAGAGAAGGAGGGGCGCGTCAGCCCCAGCATTTT
many,TRBV12-3/TRBV12-4,TRBJ2-5,TRBD1,CASTKVGTGGRGQETQYF,TGTGCCAGTACGAAAGTAGGCACAGGGGGAAGGGGCCAAGAGACCCAGTACTTC
many,TRBV6-5,TRBJ2-1,.,CASSRPPDYNEQFF,TGTGCCAGCAGTAGACCGCCGGATTACAATGAGCAGTTCTTC
many,TRBV2,TRBJ1-2,TRBD1,CASKGQSYGYTF,TGTGCCAGCAAGGGACAGTCTTATGGCTACACCTTC
.,TRBV20-1,TRBJ2-3,.,CSARSSDLGTDTQYF,TGCAGTGCTAGGAGTTCAGATTTAGGGACAGATACGCAGTATTTT
many,TRBV7-8,TRBJ2-7,.,CASSFGYSHYEQYF,TGTGCCAGCAGCTTTGGATATTCTCACTACGAGCAGTACTTC
many,TRBV20-1,TRBJ2-1,TRBD1,CSVRKPGQGSNEQFF,TGCAGCGTTCGAAAACCGGGACAGGGATCCAATGAGCAGTTCTTC
many,TRBV7-2,TRBJ1-2,TRBD1,CASSRSGTGVYGYTF,TGTGCCAGCAGCCGCAGCGGGACAGGGGTCTATGGCTACACCTTC
many,TRBV7-9,TRBJ2-2,.,CASSPVGRETGELFF,TGTGCCAGCAGCCCAGTAGGAAGGGAAACCGGGGAGCTGTTTTTT
many,TRBV3-1,TRBJ2-7,.,CASSPPFQSYEQYF,TGTGCCAGCAGCCCCCCTTTTCAATCCTACGAGCAGTACTTC
many,TRBV7-9,TRBJ2-1,TRBD1,CASSPGQGYYNEQFF,TGTGCCAGCAGCCCGGGACAGGGCTACTACAATGAGCAGTTCTTC
.,TRBV7-6,TRBJ2-7,.,CASSLGQKAYEQYF,TGTGCCAGCAGTCTAGGACAGAAAGCCTACGAGCAGTACTTC
many,TRBV5-6,TRBJ2-7,.,CASSLGLEQYF,TGTGCCAGCAGCCTCGGACTAGAGCAGTACTTC
many,TRBV27,TRBJ1-6,TRBD1,CASASEYKPGGHNSPLHF,TGTGCCAGCGCCTCAGAGTATAAACCAGGGGGGCATAATTCACCCCTCCACTTT
many,TRBV5-1,TRBJ1-2,TRBD1,CASSFQNRGGADYGYTF,TGCGCCAGCAGCTTTCAGAATCGAGGGGGCGCCGACTATGGCTACACCTTC
many,TRBV7-9,TRBJ2-1,.,CASSLTAYNEQFF,TGTGCCAGCAGCTTGACTGCATACAATGAGCAGTTCTTC
many,TRBV6-5,TRBJ2-1,.,CASSGTLGNEQFF,TGTGCCAGCAGTGGGACCCTAGGCAATGAGCAGTTCTTC
once,TRBV5-1,TRBJ2-1,.,CASRITDSAYNEQFF,TGCGCCAGCAGAATTACGGACAGCGCCTACAATGAGCAGTTCTTC
many,TRBV10-3,TRBJ2-7,.,CAISTGTLVHEQYF,TGTGCCATCAGCACCGGGACATTGGTCCACGAGCAGTACTTC
many,TRBV7-9,TRBJ2-1,TRBD2,CASSSWGGEQFF,TGTGCCAGCAGCTCTTGGGGGGGGGAGCAGTTCTTC
many,TRBV25-1,TRBJ1-1,.,CASSDRDVAFF,TGTGCCAGCAGTGACCGGGACGTAGCTTTCTTT
many,TRBV11-2,TRBJ2-7,.,CASANGGGEQYF,TGTGCCAGCGCGAACGGGGGAGGCGAGCAGTACTTC
many,TRBV5-5,TRBJ2-1,.,CASSWDNGEQFF,TGTGCCAGCAGCTGGGACAACGGTGAGCAGTTCTTC
many,TRBV2,TRBJ2-2,TRBD1,CASTGQGLNTGELFF,TGTGCCAGCACTGGACAGGGGTTGAACACCGGGGAGCTGTTTTTT
many,TRBV12-3/TRBV12-4,TRBJ1-4,.,CASKPNGVYHEKLFF,TGTGCCAGCAAACCTAATGGGGTTTACCATGAAAAACTGTTTTTT
many,TRBV29-1,TRBJ2-3,.,CSVDTDTQYF,TGCAGCGTGGACACAGATACGCAGTATTTT
many,TRBV7-2,TRBJ2-3,.,CASSLEAGDTQYF,TGTGCCAGCAGCTTAGAGGCTGGCGATACGCAGTATTTT
.,TRBV24-1,TRBJ2-2,.,CATSDADSPNTGELFF,TGTGCCACCAGCGATGCGGACAGCCCGAACACTGGGGAGCTGTTTTTT
many,TRBV14,TRBJ1-1,TRBD1,CASSQGRPGQPHRKAFF,TGTGCCAGCAGCCAGGGCCGGCCGGGACAGCCCCATCGTAAGGCTTTCTTT
many,TRBV27,TRBJ2-7,.,CASRRVGRPYEQYF,TGTGCCAGCAGACGGGTCGGACGTCCCTACGAGCAGTACTTC
.,TRBV25-1,TRBJ1-4,TRBD1,CASTDRDSFVNEKLFF,TGTGCCAGCACGGACAGGGATAGTTTCGTTAATGAAAAACTGTTTTTT
many,TRBV20-1,TRBJ2-5,TRBD2,CSARGGSETQYF,TGCAGTGCACGCGGGGGATCGGAGACCCAGTACTTC
many,TRBV29-1,TRBJ2-1,.,CSVETRNEQFF,TGCAGCGTCGAAACTAGGAATGAGCAGTTCTTC
many,TRBV20-1,TRBJ2-1,.,CSHWRSSYNEQFF,TGCAGCCATTGGCGCAGCTCCTACAATGAGCAGTTCTTC
many,TRBV9,TRBJ1-5,.,CASSVASGQPQHF,TGTGCCAGCAGCGTAGCCTCCGGTCAGCCCCAGCATTTT